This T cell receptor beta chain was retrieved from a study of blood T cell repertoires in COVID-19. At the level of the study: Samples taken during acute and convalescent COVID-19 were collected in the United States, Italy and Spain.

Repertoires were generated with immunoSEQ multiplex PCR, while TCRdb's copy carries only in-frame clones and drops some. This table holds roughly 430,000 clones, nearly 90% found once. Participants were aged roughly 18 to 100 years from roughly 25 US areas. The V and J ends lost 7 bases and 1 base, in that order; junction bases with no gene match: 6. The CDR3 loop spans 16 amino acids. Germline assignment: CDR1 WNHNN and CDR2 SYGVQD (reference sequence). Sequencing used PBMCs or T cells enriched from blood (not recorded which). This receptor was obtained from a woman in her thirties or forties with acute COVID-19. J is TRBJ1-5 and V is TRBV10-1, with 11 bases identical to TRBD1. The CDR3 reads CASIKDRGQSNQPQHF. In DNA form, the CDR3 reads TGCGCCAGCATCAAGGACAGGGGGCAAAGCAATCAGCCCCAGCATTTT.